The source of this T cell receptor (beta chain) is a study of beta chain features in type 1 diabetes. Broader study findings: Within the patient group, naive, central memory and Treg TCRB repertoires appeared more similar to each other than within healthy donors. Diminished insertions and augmented deletions at VDJ junctions characterized type 1 diabetes patients.

The CDR3 extends over 15 amino acids. The V and J ends lost 6 bases and 4 bases respectively, with 18 bases between them. Germline CDR1 is SGDLS and CDR2 is YYNGEE. As regards this clone: Antigen: not known.

Expressed TCRB transcripts were sequenced, since all the RNA that had been isolated was reverse transcribed. Around 3.57 million reads was the average for naive, central memory and regulatory T cell samples. Libraries were prepared by immunoSEQ multiplex PCR; TCRdb keeps only in-frame clonotypes and omits some of them. The data hold under 500,000 clones, with roughly 31% observed a single time. This sequence originates from a man younger than 35 in good health. The V gene is TRBV9, the J gene TRBJ2-3; D possibly corresponds to TRBD2 (6 bases). The sequenced sample was naive CD4+ T cells from blood. The CDR3 protein is CASTRVGGGADTQYF. In nucleotides, the CDR3 is TGTGCCAGCACCAGGGTTGGGGGAGGAGCAGATACGCAGTATTTT.